Listed here are 11 T cell receptor beta chains from one sample, sequenced in a study of CD8+ T cells in alopecia areata. The authors extracted RNA and reverse transcribed it into cDNA as the sequencing template. Using immunoSEQ multiplex PCR, the repertoire was profiled, and TCRdb retains in-frame clones only, with some absent. Of approximately 100,000 clones listed, 55% were seen once; the top ten hold about 9%. What was sequenced was CD4+ T cells sorted from blood. Source of these receptors: a human donor in good health.

This clone has a handful of counts. The rearrangement uses TRBV27 and TRBJ1-2; TRBD1 might be the D (5 bases). There are 13 residues in the CDR3. CDR1 and CDR2 (germline): MNHEY, SMNVEV (reference sequence). V lost 3 bases and J 6 bases, leaving 11 bases between the germline ends. This CDR3 reads CASSLWGGDGYTF. In nucleotides, the CDR3 is TGTGCCAGCAGTTTGTGGGGAGGGGATGGCTACACCTTC.

In DNA form, the CDR3 reads TGTGCCTGGAGTGTTACTAGCGGAGGAGATACGCAGTATTTT. Translation gives CAWSVTSGGDTQYF. The V and J genes are TRBV30 and TRBJ2-3, with TRBD2 identical over 8 bases. Germline CDR1 GTSNPN, CDR2 SVGIG (reference sequence). V lost 0 bases, J lost 5 bases, and 4 bases stayed unmatched. CDR3 length: 14 amino acids.

The chain employs TRBV6-6 and TRBJ1-2; 7 positions agree with TRBD1. Trimming at V came to 6 bases and at J to 2 bases, leaving 6 bases not matched to a gene. This CDR3 is 14 amino acids long. Germline V gene lookup returns CDR1 MNHNY and CDR2 SVGAGI (reference sequence). The CDR3 sequence is CASSDRVSNYGYTF. The CDR3 bases are TGTGCCAGCAGCGACAGGGTTTCCAACTATGGCTACACCTTC.

This clone was counted at least ten times. The chain couples TRBV2 to TRBJ2-5, with D possibly matching TRBD1 (5 bases). This CDR3 has 11 residues. The germline gives CDR1 SNHLY, CDR2 FYNNEI. V was cut by 7 bases and J by 3 bases, with 6 bases left in between. This CDR3 is CASTTEETQYF. The CDR3 DNA is TGTGCCAGCACGACAGAAGAGACCCAGTACTTC.

The chain has TRBV30 and TRBJ2-1; D might be TRBD1 (7 bases). Trimming removed 2 bases at V and 0 bases at J, with 14 bases between. CDR1 and CDR2 (germline): GTSNPN, SVGIG (reference sequence). This CDR3 has 16 amino acids. The DNA for the CDR3 is TGTGCCTGGAGTTCCAGGGGGGATTACTCCTACAATGAGCAGTTCTTC. Translating it yields CAWSSRGDYSYNEQFF.

The chain has TRBV7-2 and TRBJ2-7; D is undetermined. Trimming stripped 4 bases from V and 7 bases from J, with 11 bases between. Germline CDR1 and CDR2: SGHTA and FQGNSA. The CDR3 has 12 residues. As DNA, the CDR3 is TGTGCCAGCAGCTCCTCAAATAGGGAGCAGTACTTC. It codes for CASSSSNREQYF.

This clone has only a few counts. The chain carries TRBV4-1 and TRBJ2-4, with a possible D match to TRBD1 (5 bases). CDR1 is MGHRA and CDR2 is YSYEKL in the germline V gene. V was clipped by 1 base and J by 7 bases, with 17 bases between them. This CDR3 spans 16 amino acids. Here the CDR3 reads CASSQGIQGVGNIQYF. CDR3 bases: TGCGCCAGCAGCCAAGGGATCCAGGGCGTCGGGAACATTCAGTACTTC.

The rearrangement links TRBV18 to TRBJ2-7; D not resolved. The germline V gene encodes CDR1 KGHSH and CDR2 LQKENI. V was cut by 0 bases and J by 5 bases, with 17 bases left in between. There are 16 residues in the CDR3. The CDR3 sequence: CASSPPIRTQFNEQYF. CDR3 in DNA: TGTGCCAGCTCACCACCTATAAGGACGCAGTTCAACGAGCAGTACTTC.

J is TRBJ2-2 and V is TRBV18, with D tentatively TRBD1 (7 bases). The CDR3 is 15 residues long. Between the trimmed V and J ends, which lost 2 bases and 4 bases, there was a span of 11 bases. Germline V gene lookup returns CDR1 KGHSH and CDR2 LQKENI. CDR3 in DNA: TGTGCCAGCTCACCAAGACAGGGAGGCACCGGGGAGCTGTTTTTT. It specifies CASSPRQGGTGELFF.

This chain joins TRBV10-3 and TRBJ2-5, with TRBD1 identical over 7 bases. The V and J ends lost 0 bases and 2 bases, in that order; junction bases with no gene match: 3. The CDR3 length is 15 residues. Germline-derived CDR1 and CDR2 are ENHRY and SYGVKD. The CDR3, as DNA: TGTGCCATCAGTGAGTCGGTGACAGGGCAAGAGACCCAGTACTTC. Encoded protein: CAISESVTGQETQYF.

The V and J genes are TRBV30 and TRBJ2-7; D is ambiguous. Trimming shortened V by 2 bases and J by 4 bases, and 12 bases separated the two germline ends. Germline CDR1 reads GTSNPN; CDR2 reads SVGIG (reference sequence). The CDR3 has 13 residues. The CDR3 DNA reads TGTGCCTGGAGTTTAAAGTCTTTATACGAGCAGTACTTC. This gives the protein CAWSLKSLYEQYF.